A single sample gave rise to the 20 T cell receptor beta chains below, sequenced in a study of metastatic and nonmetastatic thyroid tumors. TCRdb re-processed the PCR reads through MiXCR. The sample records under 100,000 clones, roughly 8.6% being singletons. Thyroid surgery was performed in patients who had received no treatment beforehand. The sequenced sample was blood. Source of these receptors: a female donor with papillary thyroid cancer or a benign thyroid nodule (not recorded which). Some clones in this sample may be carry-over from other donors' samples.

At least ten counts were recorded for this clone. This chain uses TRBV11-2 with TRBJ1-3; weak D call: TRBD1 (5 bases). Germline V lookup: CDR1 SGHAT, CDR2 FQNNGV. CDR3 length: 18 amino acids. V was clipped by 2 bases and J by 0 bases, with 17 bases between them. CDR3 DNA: TGTGCCAGCAGCTTATTCTCCGGGGGTCTTCTCTCTGGAAACACCATATATTTT. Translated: CASSLFSGGLLSGNTIYF.

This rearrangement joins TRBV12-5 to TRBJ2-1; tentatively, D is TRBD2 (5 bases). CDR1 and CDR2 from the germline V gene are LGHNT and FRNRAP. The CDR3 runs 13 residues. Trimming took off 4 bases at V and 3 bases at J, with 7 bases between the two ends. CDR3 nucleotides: TGTGCTAGTGGTTCCCGGGGCTACAATGAGCAGTTCTTC. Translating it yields CASGSRGYNEQFF.

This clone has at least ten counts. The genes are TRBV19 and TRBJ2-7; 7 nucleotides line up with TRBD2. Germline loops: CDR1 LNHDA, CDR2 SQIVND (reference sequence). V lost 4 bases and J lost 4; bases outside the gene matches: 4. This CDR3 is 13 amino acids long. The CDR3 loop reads CASSTGGLYEQYF. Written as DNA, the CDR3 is TGTGCCAGTAGTACGGGGGGACTTTACGAGCAGTACTTC. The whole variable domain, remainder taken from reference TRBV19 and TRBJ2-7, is DGGITQSPKYLFRKEGQNVTLSCEQNLNHDAMYWYRQDPGQGLRLIYYSQIVNDFQKGDIAEGYSVSREKKESFPLTVTSAQKNPTAFYLCASSTGGLYEQYFGPGTRLTVT.

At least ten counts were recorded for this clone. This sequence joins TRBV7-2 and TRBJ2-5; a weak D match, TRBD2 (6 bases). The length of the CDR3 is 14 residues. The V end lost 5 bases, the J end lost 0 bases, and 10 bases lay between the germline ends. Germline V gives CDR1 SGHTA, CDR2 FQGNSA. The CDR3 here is CASSRRGNQETQYF. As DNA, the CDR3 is TGTGCCAGCAGCCGTCGGGGGAACCAAGAGACCCAGTACTTC.

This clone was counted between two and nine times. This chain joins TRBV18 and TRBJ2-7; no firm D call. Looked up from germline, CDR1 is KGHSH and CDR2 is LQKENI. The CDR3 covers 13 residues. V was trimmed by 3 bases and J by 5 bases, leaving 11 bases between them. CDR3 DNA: TGTGCCAGCTCACCCATCCAGGACCACGAGCAGTACTTC. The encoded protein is CASSPIQDHEQYF.

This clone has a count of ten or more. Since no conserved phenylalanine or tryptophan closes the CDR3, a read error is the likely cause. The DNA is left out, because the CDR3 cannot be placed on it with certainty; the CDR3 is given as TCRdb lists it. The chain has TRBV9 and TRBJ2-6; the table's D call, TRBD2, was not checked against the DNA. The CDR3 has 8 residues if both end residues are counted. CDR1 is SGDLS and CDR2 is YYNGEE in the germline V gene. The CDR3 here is CASSVASG.

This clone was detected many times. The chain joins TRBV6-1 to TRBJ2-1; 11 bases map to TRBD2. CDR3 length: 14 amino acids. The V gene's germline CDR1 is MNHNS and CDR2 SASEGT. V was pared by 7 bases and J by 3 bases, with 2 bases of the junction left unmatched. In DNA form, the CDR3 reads TGTGCCAGCAAGACTAGCGGGATCTACAATGAGCAGTTCTTC. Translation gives CASKTSGIYNEQFF.

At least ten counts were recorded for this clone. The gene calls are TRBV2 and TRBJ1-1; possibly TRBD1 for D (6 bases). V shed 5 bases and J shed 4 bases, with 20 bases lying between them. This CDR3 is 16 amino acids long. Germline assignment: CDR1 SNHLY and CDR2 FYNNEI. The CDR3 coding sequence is TGTGCCAGCAGTCAAGGGACAAGGGGGAGAGGCACTGAAGCTTTCTTT. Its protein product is CASSQGTRGRGTEAFF.

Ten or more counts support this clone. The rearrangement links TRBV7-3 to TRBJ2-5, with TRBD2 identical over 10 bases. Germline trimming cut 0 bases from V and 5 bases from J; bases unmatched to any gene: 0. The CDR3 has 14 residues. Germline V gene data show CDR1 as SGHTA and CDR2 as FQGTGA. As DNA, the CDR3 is TGTGCCAGCAGCTTAACGGGACTAGCGGAGACCCAGTACTTC. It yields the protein CASSLTGLAETQYF.

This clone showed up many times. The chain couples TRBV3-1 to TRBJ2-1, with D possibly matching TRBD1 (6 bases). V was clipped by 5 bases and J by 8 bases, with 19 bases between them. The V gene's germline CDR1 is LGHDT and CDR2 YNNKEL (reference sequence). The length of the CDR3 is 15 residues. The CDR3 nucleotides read TGTGCCAGCAGCTCTCGGAGACAGGAGGCTGATGAGCAGTTCTTC. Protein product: CASSSRRQEADEQFF.

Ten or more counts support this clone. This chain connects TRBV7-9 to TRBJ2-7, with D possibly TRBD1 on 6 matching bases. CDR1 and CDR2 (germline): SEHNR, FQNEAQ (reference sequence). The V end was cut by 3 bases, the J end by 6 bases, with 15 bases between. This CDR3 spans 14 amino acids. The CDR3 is CASSLVNRASEQYF. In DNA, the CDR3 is TGTGCCAGCAGCTTGGTAAACAGGGCGAGCGAGCAGTACTTC.

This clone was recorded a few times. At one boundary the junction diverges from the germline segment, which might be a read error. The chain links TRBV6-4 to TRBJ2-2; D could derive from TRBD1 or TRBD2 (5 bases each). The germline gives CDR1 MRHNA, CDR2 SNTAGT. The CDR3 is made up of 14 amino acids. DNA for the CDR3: TGTGCCTGCAGTGAAGATGGGGGTAACGGGGAGCTGTTTTTT. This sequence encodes CACSEDGGNGELFF.

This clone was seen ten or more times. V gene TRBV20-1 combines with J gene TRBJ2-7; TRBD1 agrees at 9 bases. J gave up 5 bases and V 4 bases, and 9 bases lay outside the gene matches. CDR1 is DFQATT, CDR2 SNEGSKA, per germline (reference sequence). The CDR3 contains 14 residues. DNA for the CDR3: TGCAGTGCTATCCAAATACAGGGGGCCCACGAGCAGTACTTC. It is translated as CSAIQIQGAHEQYF.

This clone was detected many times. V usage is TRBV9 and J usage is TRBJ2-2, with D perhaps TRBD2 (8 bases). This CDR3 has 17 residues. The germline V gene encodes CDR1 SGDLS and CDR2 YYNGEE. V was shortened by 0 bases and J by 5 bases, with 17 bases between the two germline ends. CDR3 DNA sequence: TGTGCCAGCAGCGTAGTTCCCAGCGGGGGACAGACCGGGGAGCTGTTTTTT. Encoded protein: CASSVVPSGGQTGELFF. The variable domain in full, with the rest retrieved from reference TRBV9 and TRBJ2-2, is DSGVTQTPKHLITATGQRVTLRCSPRSGDLSVYWYQQSLDQGLQFLIQYYNGEERAKGNILERFSAQQFPDLHSELNLSSLELGDSALYFCASSVVPSGGQTGELFFGEGSRLTVL.

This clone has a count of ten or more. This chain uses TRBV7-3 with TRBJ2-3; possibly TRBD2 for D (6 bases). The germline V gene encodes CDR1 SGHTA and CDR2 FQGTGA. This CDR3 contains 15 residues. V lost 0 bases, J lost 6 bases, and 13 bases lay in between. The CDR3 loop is CASSLTSLAMDTQYF. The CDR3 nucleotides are TGTGCCAGCAGCTTAACGAGTCTAGCGATGGATACGCAGTATTTT.

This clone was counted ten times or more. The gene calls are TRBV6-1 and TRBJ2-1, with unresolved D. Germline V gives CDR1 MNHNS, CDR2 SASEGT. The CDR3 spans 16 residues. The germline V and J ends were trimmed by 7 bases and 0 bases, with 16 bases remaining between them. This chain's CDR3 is CASKLLPRSSYNEQFF. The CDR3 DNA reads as TGTGCCAGCAAGCTTCTTCCCCGTAGCTCCTACAATGAGCAGTTCTTC.

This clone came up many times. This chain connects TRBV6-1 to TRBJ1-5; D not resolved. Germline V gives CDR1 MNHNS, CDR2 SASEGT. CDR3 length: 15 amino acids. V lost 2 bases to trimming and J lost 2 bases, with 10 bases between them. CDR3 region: CASSELWQGNQPQHF. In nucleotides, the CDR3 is TGTGCCAGCAGTGAATTGTGGCAGGGCAATCAGCCCCAGCATTTT.

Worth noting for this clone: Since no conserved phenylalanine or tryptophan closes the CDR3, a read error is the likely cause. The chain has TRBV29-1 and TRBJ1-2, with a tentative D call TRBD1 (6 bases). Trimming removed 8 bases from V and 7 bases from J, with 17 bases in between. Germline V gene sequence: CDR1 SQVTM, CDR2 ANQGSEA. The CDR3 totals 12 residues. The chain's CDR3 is CSHGGGNPGYTL. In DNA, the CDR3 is TGCAGCCATGGGGGCGGGAACCCTGGCTACACCCTC.

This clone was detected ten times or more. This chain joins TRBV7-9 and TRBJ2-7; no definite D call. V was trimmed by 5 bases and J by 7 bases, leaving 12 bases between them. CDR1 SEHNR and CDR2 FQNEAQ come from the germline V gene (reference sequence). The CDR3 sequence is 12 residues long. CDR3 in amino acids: CASSPGGWEQYF. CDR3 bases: TGTGCCAGCAGCCCCGGTGGTTGGGAGCAGTACTTC.

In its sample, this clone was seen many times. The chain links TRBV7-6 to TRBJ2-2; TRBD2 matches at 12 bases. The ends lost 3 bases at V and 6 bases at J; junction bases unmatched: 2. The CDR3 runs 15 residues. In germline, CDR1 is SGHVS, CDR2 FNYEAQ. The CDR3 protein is CASSFLAGGSGELFF. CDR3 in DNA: TGTGCCAGCAGCTTCCTAGCGGGGGGGTCCGGGGAGCTGTTTTTT.